A single sample is the source of the 16 T cell receptor beta chains below, sequenced in a study of T-cell memory formation after mild COVID-19 (dated by TCRdb to the early 2020s). Library generation was performed with 5' RACE. TCRdb records Illumina NovaSeq 6000 as the sequencer. TCRdb took the public reads, trimmed them with fastp at Q25, ran MiXCR for clone calling and kept in-frame beta chains. All rows with the same CDR3 protein become a single entry with the most common DNA and genes. The sample includes about 210,000 distinct CDR3 sequences, with under 30% observed a single time. The ten top clones hold about an eighth of the sample. Sequenced material: PBMCs or a T cell subset sorted from them (not recorded which). These TCRs come from an adult woman who had mild COVID-19 (a few samples of this study predate the infection). The sample titles of this study are shuffled in the database, so cell type and time point are left out; the donor was told from shared clones.

The gene calls are TRBV14 and TRBJ1-1, with D unclear. V lost 2 bases and J 5 bases, leaving 9 bases between the germline ends. The germline V gene encodes CDR1 SGHDN and CDR2 FVKESK. The CDR3 is 13 amino acids. This CDR3 reads CASSQNLRTEAFF. CDR3 bases: TGTGCCAGCAGCCAAAACCTGAGGACTGAAGCTTTCTTT.

This clonotype was seen a few times. The chain carries TRBV6-5 and TRBJ1-2; D perhaps matches TRBD1 (6 bases). Trimming took 7 bases from V and 5 from J, leaving 14 bases between them. The CDR3 spans 13 residues. Germline lookup yields CDR1 MNHEY and CDR2 SVGAGI. The CDR3: CASTDGTHYGYTF. CDR3 in DNA: TGTGCCAGCACCGACGGGACACATTATGGCTACACCTTC.

The V call is TRBV5-1, the J call TRBJ2-3; D gene unclear. Trimming pared 2 bases from V and 4 bases from J, leaving 11 bases between. CDR1 and CDR2 from the germline V gene are SGHRS and YFSETQ. The length of the CDR3 is 14 residues. CDR3 DNA sequence: TGCGCCAGCAGCTTTGACGGGTGGGCAGATACGCAGTATTTT. Amino acid sequence: CASSFDGWADTQYF.

This clonotype was observed a handful of times. The chain recombines TRBV29-1 with TRBJ2-5; D ambiguous. V was cut by 6 bases and J by 5 bases, with 13 bases left in between. Germline V gene sequence: CDR1 SQVTM, CDR2 ANQGSEA. The CDR3 runs to 12 residues. CDR3 sequence (DNA): TGCAGCGTCCTTTTGGGCTGGGAGACCCAGTACTTC. Protein: CSVLLGWETQYF. Based on the CDR3 plus reference TRBV29-1 and TRBJ2-5, the full variable domain is SAVISQKPSRDICQRGTSLTIQCQVDSQVTMMFWYRQQPGQSLTLIATANQGSEATYESGFVIDKFPISRPNLTFSTLTVSNMSPEDSSIYLCSVLLGWETQYFGPGTRLLVL.

This clonotype was seen a handful of times. The chain joins TRBV29-1 to TRBJ2-3, with D perhaps TRBD1 (7 bases). The V gene's germline CDR1 is SQVTM and CDR2 ANQGSEA. V lost 5 bases, J lost 4 bases, and 10 bases lay in between. The CDR3 runs to 12 residues. The CDR3 nucleotides are TGCAGCGTTCAGGGGGAGGCAGATACGCAGTATTTT. This sequence encodes CSVQGEADTQYF.

CDR3 DNA: TGTGCCAGCAGTTTTCGAGACTCTGGGGCCAACGTCCTGACTTTC. Residues: CASSFRDSGANVLTF. The V gene is TRBV12-3 or TRBV12-4, the J gene TRBJ2-6, with unresolved D. Trimming stripped 3 bases from V and 0 bases from J, with 6 bases between. This CDR3 is built from 15 residues.

This chain uses TRBV13 with TRBJ2-7, with 8 bases fitting TRBD1. V lost 4 bases and J lost 1; bases outside the gene matches: 9. The CDR3 extends over 16 amino acids. Germline assignment: CDR1 PRHDT and CDR2 FYEKMQ (reference sequence). In DNA form, the CDR3 reads TGTGCCAGCAGCTCGTACAGGGGGATGGAATCCTACGAGCAGTACTTC. Translating gives CASSSYRGMESYEQYF. Looking up the rest from reference TRBV13 and TRBJ2-7 gives the full variable domain: AAGVIQSPRHLIKEKRETATLKCYPIPRHDTVYWYQQGPGQDPQFLISFYEKMQSDKGSIPDRFSAQQFSDYHSELNMSSLELGDSALYFCASSSYRGMESYEQYFGPGTRLTVT.

This sequence joins TRBV7-3 and TRBJ2-1, with 8 bases that match TRBD2. The CDR3 contains 15 residues. The V segment lost 5 bases and the J segment 4 bases; nucleotides outside the gene matches: 7. Germline V CDR1 and CDR2: SGHTA, FQGTGA. The DNA for the CDR3 is TGTGCCAGCAGCGAAAGGACTAGCCTTTACAATGAGCAGTTCTTC. Translated: CASSERTSLYNEQFF.

V usage is TRBV7-3 and J usage is TRBJ2-1; 7 bases are shared with TRBD1. The CDR3 runs 15 residues. V was clipped by 4 bases and J by 4 bases; unmatched bases: 7. Germline-derived CDR1 and CDR2 are SGHTA and FQGTGA. The CDR3 is CASSSTGTAYNEQFF. The CDR3 DNA is TGTGCCAGCAGCTCAACCGGGACAGCATACAATGAGCAGTTCTTC.

V usage is TRBV6-5 and J usage is TRBJ2-7, with 11 bases fitting TRBD1. Germline CDR1 and CDR2: MNHEY and SVGAGI. The CDR3 runs to 15 residues. Trimming took 0 bases from V and 6 from J; bases not matched to a gene: 4. DNA of the CDR3: TGTGCCAGCAGTTACTCCGGACAGGGGGCGCGCGAGCAGTACTTC. It specifies CASSYSGQGAREQYF.

This rearrangement joins TRBV3-1 to TRBJ2-4, with no clear D. V was clipped by 1 base and J by 3 bases, with 10 bases between them. The CDR3 is made up of 15 amino acids. Germline lookup yields CDR1 LGHDT and CDR2 YNNKEL (reference sequence). The CDR3 DNA is TGTGCCAGCAGCCAAGGTGGCACAGACAAAAACATTCAGTACTTC. Protein: CASSQGGTDKNIQYF. The full variable domain, rest sourced from reference TRBV3-1 and TRBJ2-4, is DTAVSQTPKYLVTQMGNDKSIKCEQNLGHDTMYWYKQDSKKFLKIMFSYNNKELIINETVPNRFSPKSPDKAHLNLHINSLELGDSAVYFCASSQGGTDKNIQYFGAGTRLSVL.

J is TRBJ2-3 and V is TRBV5-1, with 10 bases identical to TRBD2. The CDR3 runs to 15 residues. V lost 3 bases, J lost 4 bases, and 5 bases stayed unmatched. Germline loops: CDR1 SGHRS, CDR2 YFSETQ. This CDR3 is CASSWSGRASDTQYF. The CDR3 DNA reads as TGCGCCAGCAGCTGGAGCGGGAGGGCCTCAGATACGCAGTATTTT.

Only a few counts were recorded for this clonotype. The chain joins TRBV12-3 or TRBV12-4 to TRBJ1-2; 8 nucleotides align to TRBD1. V shed 1 base, J shed 7 bases, and the junction held 11 bases outside the gene matches. The CDR3 extends over 16 amino acids. The CDR3 is CASSLGLQQGVSGYTF. DNA for the CDR3: TGTGCCAGCAGTTTAGGCCTTCAACAGGGGGTATCTGGCTACACCTTC.

This clonotype appeared a few times. The J gene is TRBJ1-5, the V gene TRBV19; D unclear. The CDR3 extends over 17 amino acids. Trimming stripped 5 bases from V and 0 bases from J, with 17 bases between. CDR1 is LNHDA, CDR2 SQIVND, per germline (reference sequence). CDR3 sequence: CASSFQVGAYSNQPQHF. CDR3 DNA sequence: TGTGCCAGTAGTTTCCAGGTGGGCGCATATAGCAATCAGCCCCAGCATTTT. Full variable domain (rest looked up from reference TRBV19 and TRBJ1-5): DGGITQSPKYLFRKEGQNVTLSCEQNLNHDAMYWYRQDPGQGLRLIYYSQIVNDFQKGDIAEGYSVSREKKESFPLTVTSAQKNPTAFYLCASSFQVGAYSNQPQHFGDGTRLSIL.

The chain couples TRBV20-1 to TRBJ2-7; D may be TRBD2 (5 bases). Trimming stripped 2 bases from V and 0 bases from J, with 11 bases between. The CDR3 runs to 14 residues. Germline V CDR1 and CDR2: DFQATT, SNEGSKA (reference sequence). The CDR3 bases are TGCAGTGCTAGATGGACTCCGAGCTCCTACGAGCAGTACTTC. Protein product: CSARWTPSSYEQYF.

The J gene is TRBJ1-5, the V gene TRBV12-3 or TRBV12-4, with D perhaps matching TRBD1 (5 bases). V lost 1 base and J 6 bases, leaving 7 bases between the germline ends. The CDR3 runs 13 residues. CDR3 nucleotides: TGTGCCAGCAGTTTAGAGGGGATTCAGCCCCAGCATTTT. It yields the protein CASSLEGIQPQHF.